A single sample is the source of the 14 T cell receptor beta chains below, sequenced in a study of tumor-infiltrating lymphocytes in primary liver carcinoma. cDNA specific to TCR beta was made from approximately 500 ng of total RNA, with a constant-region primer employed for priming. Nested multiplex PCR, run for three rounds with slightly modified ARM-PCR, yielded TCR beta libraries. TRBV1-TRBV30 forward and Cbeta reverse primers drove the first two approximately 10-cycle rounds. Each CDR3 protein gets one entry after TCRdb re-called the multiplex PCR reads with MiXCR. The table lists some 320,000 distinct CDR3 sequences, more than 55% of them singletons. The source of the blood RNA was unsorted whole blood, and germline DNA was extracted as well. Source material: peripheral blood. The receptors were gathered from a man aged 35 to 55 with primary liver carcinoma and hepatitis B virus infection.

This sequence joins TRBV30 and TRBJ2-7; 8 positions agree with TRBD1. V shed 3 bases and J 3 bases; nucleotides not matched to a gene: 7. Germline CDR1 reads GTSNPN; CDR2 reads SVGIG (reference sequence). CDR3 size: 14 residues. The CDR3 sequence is CAWRDRGAVYEQYF. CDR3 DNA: TGTGCCTGGAGAGACAGGGGAGCCGTCTACGAGCAGTACTTC.

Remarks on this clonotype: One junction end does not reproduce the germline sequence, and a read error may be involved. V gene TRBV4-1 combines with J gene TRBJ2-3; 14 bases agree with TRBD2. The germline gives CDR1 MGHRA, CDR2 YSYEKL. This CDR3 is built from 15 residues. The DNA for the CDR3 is TGCGCCAGTAGCCGACTAGCGGGAGGGGCAGATACGCAGTATTTT. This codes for CASSRLAGGADTQYF.

CDR3 nucleotide sequence: TGTGCCAGCAGCATGACAGGGGTGCGGGAGCAGTACTTC. Amino acids: CASSMTGVREQYF. V and J are TRBV11-3 and TRBJ2-7, with 8 positions matching TRBD1. The V and J ends lost 5 bases and 7 bases, in that order; junction bases with no gene match: 7. CDR1 is SGHNT and CDR2 is YENEEA in the germline V gene. The CDR3 is made up of 13 amino acids.

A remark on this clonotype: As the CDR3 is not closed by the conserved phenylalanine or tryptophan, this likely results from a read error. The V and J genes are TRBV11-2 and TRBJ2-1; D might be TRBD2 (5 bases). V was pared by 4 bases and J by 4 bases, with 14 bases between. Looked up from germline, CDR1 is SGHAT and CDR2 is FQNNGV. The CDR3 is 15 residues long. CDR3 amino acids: CASSSTGGGYNEQFL. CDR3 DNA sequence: TGTGCCAGCAGCTCAACCGGTGGCGGGTACAATGAGCAGTTCTTA.

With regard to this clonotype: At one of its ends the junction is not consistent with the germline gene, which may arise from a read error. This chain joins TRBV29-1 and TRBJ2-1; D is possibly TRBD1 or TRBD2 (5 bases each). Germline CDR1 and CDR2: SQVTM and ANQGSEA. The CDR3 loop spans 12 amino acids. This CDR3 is CIVVRGARGQFF. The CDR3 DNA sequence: TGCATCGTTGTCCGAGGGGCGAGGGGGCAGTTCTTC.

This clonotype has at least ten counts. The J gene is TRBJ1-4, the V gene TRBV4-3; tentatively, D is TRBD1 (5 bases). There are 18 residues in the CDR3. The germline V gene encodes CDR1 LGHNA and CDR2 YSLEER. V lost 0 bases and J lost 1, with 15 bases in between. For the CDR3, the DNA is TGCGCCAGCAGCCAAGAATCACGGGGGAGAGGAACTAATGAAAAACTGTTTTTT. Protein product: CASSQESRGRGTNEKLFF.

For the CDR3, the DNA is TGTGCCAGCAGTGAACCCGAGGGGACAGCTACTCTCTACGAGCAGTACTTC. Protein sequence: CASSEPEGTATLYEQYF. The gene calls are TRBV6-1 and TRBJ2-7, with 7 nucleotides matching TRBD1. The CDR3 contains 17 residues. From germline, CDR1 is MNHNS and CDR2 SASEGT. Trimming removed 2 bases from V and 3 bases from J; junction bases left unmatched: 13.

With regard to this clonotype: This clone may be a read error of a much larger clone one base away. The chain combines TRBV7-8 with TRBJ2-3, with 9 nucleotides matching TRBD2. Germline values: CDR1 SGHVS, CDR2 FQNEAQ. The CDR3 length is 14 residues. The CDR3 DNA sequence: TGTACCAGCAGCCGAAGCGGGAGGACAGATACGCAGTATTTT. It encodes CTSSRSGRTDTQYF.

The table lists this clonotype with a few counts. This CDR3 reads CASSPRTGGLSGANSPLHF. CDR3 nucleotide sequence: TGTGCCAGCAGTCCACGGACAGGGGGCTTAAGTGGGGCTAATTCACCCCTCCACTTT. The rearrangement joins TRBV28 to TRBJ1-6, with 11 nucleotides matching TRBD1. The CDR3 sequence is 19 residues long. CDR1 is MDHEN and CDR2 is SYDVKM in the germline V gene. V was pared by 5 bases and J by 6 bases, with 15 bases of the junction left unmatched.

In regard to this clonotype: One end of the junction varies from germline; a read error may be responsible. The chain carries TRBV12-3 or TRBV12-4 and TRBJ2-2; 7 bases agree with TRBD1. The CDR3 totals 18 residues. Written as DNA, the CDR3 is TGTGCCAGCAGTTCAAAAAGAACGGGCCAGGGGGTCACCGGGGAGCCGTTTTTT. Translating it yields CASSSKRTGQGVTGEPFF.

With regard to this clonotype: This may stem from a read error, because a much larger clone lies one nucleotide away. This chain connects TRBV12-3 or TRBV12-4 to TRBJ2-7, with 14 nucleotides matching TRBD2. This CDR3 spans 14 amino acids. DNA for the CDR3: TGTGCCAGCACCCGGACTAGCGGGAGGTACGAGCACTACTTC. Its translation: CASTRTSGRYEHYF.

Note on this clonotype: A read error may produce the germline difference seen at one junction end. CDR3 DNA: TGTGCCAGCAGCTTAGGGATGGCGGGGAATGAGCAGTTATTC. Encoded protein: CASSLGMAGNEQLF. The gene calls are TRBV11-2 and TRBJ2-1; the D gene is possibly TRBD2 (6 bases). This CDR3 is 14 amino acids long. The germline V gene encodes CDR1 SGHAT and CDR2 FQNNGV. The complete variable domain, with remaining parts taken from reference TRBV11-2 and TRBJ2-1, reads EAGVAQSPRYKIIEKRQSVAFWCNPISGHATLYWYQQILGQGPKLLIQFQNNGVVDDSQLPKDRFSAERLKGVDSTLKIQPAKLEDSAVYLCASSLGMAGNEQLFGPGTRLTVL.

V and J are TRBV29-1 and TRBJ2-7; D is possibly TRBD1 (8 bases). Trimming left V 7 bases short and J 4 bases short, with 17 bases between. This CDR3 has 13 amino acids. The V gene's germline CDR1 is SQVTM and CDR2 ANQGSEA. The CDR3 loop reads CSGGGQEAYEQYF. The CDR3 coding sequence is TGCAGCGGGGGGGGACAGGAGGCTTACGAGCAGTACTTC.

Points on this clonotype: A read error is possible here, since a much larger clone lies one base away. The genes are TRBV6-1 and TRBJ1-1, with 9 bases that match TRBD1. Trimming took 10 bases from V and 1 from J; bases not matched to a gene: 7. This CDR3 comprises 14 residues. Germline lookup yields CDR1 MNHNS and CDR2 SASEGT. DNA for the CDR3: TGTGCCATCATGAGGGGACAGGGGAACACTGAAGCTTTCTTT. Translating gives CAIMRGQGNTEAFF.